A selection of T cell receptor beta chains follows, all from one sample in a study of post-analysis software for immune sequencing data. TCRdb itself ran the PCR reads through MiXCR, one entry per CDR3 protein. The data contain hundreds of thousands of distinct CDR3 sequences, approximately 50% of them singletons. Specimen: blood. The source of these receptors is a girl aged 10 to 17 with multiple sclerosis. CDR3s include the opening cysteine and the closing phenylalanine or tryptophan. A D gene is named only where the DNA matches it firmly. A row's size may be missing; if present it is once, few, many or a size class.

d_gene: TRBD1
v_gene: TRBV3-1
abundance: -
j_gene: TRBJ2-3
CDR3nt: TGTGCCAGCAGCCATGGTGTAGTTGGGATAAGACAGGGCGCAGATACGCAGTATTTT
CDR3aa: CASSHGVVGIRQGADTQYF

d_gene: -
v_gene: TRBV29-1
abundance: -
j_gene: TRBJ1-4
CDR3nt: TGCAGCGTTACCACCCGGGACCCTCGGGAAAAACTGTTTTTT
CDR3aa: CSVTTRDPREKLFF

d_gene: -
v_gene: TRBV18
abundance: -
j_gene: TRBJ2-1
CDR3nt: TGTGCCAGCTCACCAGAGGGAGCAAGCAATGAGCAGTTCTTC
CDR3aa: CASSPEGASNEQFF

d_gene: TRBD2
v_gene: TRBV10-3
abundance: -
j_gene: TRBJ2-1
CDR3nt: TGTGCCATCAGTGAGTCTGGAGGGAGGGTAAATGAGCAGTTCTTC
CDR3aa: CAISESGGRVNEQFF

d_gene: TRBD2
v_gene: TRBV29-1
abundance: -
j_gene: TRBJ2-1
CDR3nt: TGCAGCGTTGATGGGGTAGCGGGAGATGAGCAGTTCTTC
CDR3aa: CSVDGVAGDEQFF

d_gene: -
v_gene: TRBV7-9
abundance: few
j_gene: TRBJ2-2
CDR3nt: TGTGCCAGCAGCCCAACCGTGGCTGCCACCGGGGAGCTGTTTTTT
CDR3aa: CASSPTVAATGELFF

d_gene: -
v_gene: TRBV27
abundance: -
j_gene: TRBJ2-4
CDR3nt: TGTGCCAGCAGTTTAAAAGGGGCGCCTCTTCCGATGATTCAGTACTTC
CDR3aa: CASSLKGAPLPMIQYF

d_gene: -
v_gene: TRBV28
abundance: -
j_gene: TRBJ2-7
CDR3nt: TGTGCCAGCAGTTTTGCTCAGGGAGGTGGAGAGCAGTACTTC
CDR3aa: CASSFAQGGGEQYF

d_gene: TRBD1
v_gene: TRBV27
abundance: -
j_gene: TRBJ2-7
CDR3nt: TGTGCCAGCGGGGGACAGGGCCGTTTGAGCTCCTACGAGCAGTACTTC
CDR3aa: CASGGQGRLSSYEQYF

d_gene: -
v_gene: TRBV7-3
abundance: few
j_gene: TRBJ2-5
CDR3nt: TGTGCCAGCAGCTTAAATCCTCAGTCGACCCAGTACTTC
CDR3aa: CASSLNPQSTQYF

d_gene: TRBD1
v_gene: TRBV7-8
abundance: few
j_gene: TRBJ1-2
CDR3nt: TGTGCCAGCAGTTATTCTCACCTCCGGGACAGGGGGCTTAACTATGGCTACACCTTC
CDR3aa: CASSYSHLRDRGLNYGYTF

d_gene: TRBD2
v_gene: TRBV4-2
abundance: few
j_gene: TRBJ2-5
CDR3nt: TGTGCCAGCAGCCTACGACTAGCGGGAACTTTCCAAGAGACCCAGTACTTC
CDR3aa: CASSLRLAGTFQETQYF

d_gene: -
v_gene: TRBV5-1
abundance: few
j_gene: TRBJ2-7
CDR3nt: TGTGCCAGCAGCTCGACATCCTACGAGCAGTACTTC
CDR3aa: CASSSTSYEQYF

d_gene: TRBD2
v_gene: TRBV5-1
abundance: -
j_gene: TRBJ2-7
CDR3nt: TGCGCCAGCAGCCGGGGACTAGCGGGGTTCAGCTCCTACGAGCAGTACTTC
CDR3aa: CASSRGLAGFSSYEQYF

d_gene: TRBD1
v_gene: TRBV9
abundance: -
j_gene: TRBJ2-7
CDR3nt: TGTGCCAGCAGCAGGGGGCAGCATGGCGAGCAGTACTTC
CDR3aa: CASSRGQHGEQYF

d_gene: -
v_gene: TRBV9
abundance: -
j_gene: TRBJ2-2
CDR3nt: TGTGCCAGCAGCGTAGCTTCGGACAGCCTCACCGGGGAGCTGTTTTTT
CDR3aa: CASSVASDSLTGELFF

d_gene: TRBD2
v_gene: TRBV29-1
abundance: few
j_gene: TRBJ2-1
CDR3nt: TGCAGCGTTGACGATGCAGGGACTAGTAACAATGAGCAGTTCTTC
CDR3aa: CSVDDAGTSNNEQFF

d_gene: TRBD1
v_gene: TRBV20-1
abundance: few
j_gene: TRBJ1-1
CDR3nt: TGCAGTGCGCCAACCGGGACAGGGAACACTGAAGCTTTCTTT
CDR3aa: CSAPTGTGNTEAFF

d_gene: TRBD1
v_gene: TRBV29-1
abundance: few
j_gene: TRBJ1-2
CDR3nt: TGCAGCACCGGACAGGTGCTCTTGAACTATGGCTACACCTTC
CDR3aa: CSTGQVLLNYGYTF

d_gene: -
v_gene: TRBV10-3
abundance: -
j_gene: TRBJ2-3
CDR3nt: TGTGCCATCAGTGAGCCTCGACAGGGCACAGATACGCAGTATTTT
CDR3aa: CAISEPRQGTDTQYF

d_gene: -
v_gene: TRBV11-2
abundance: -
j_gene: TRBJ1-2
CDR3nt: TGTGCCAGCAGCCCCCGTTACAATTTCAGCGGCTATGGCTACACCTTC
CDR3aa: CASSPRYNFSGYGYTF

d_gene: -
v_gene: TRBV5-1
abundance: -
j_gene: TRBJ2-4
CDR3nt: TGCGCCAGCAGCCTGGGAGACGTAGCCAAAAACATTCAGTACTTC
CDR3aa: CASSLGDVAKNIQYF

d_gene: TRBD1
v_gene: TRBV29-1
abundance: -
j_gene: TRBJ2-1
CDR3nt: TGCAGCGTTGGCAAAGGTCCGGGACAGGGTGACAATGAGCAGTTCTTC
CDR3aa: CSVGKGPGQGDNEQFF

d_gene: -
v_gene: TRBV15
abundance: -
j_gene: TRBJ2-7
CDR3nt: TGTGCCACCAGCCAGCTATCTAACGAGCAGTACTTC
CDR3aa: CATSQLSNEQYF

d_gene: -
v_gene: TRBV4-2
abundance: -
j_gene: TRBJ1-5
CDR3nt: TGTGCCAGCAGCCAAGTGAGTGGGGAGTGGGGACCCCAGCATTTT
CDR3aa: CASSQVSGEWGPQHF

d_gene: -
v_gene: TRBV27
abundance: -
j_gene: TRBJ1-6
CDR3nt: TGTGCCAGCAGTTTACAAACGACAGGCAATTCACCCCTCCACTTT
CDR3aa: CASSLQTTGNSPLHF

d_gene: TRBD2
v_gene: TRBV15
abundance: -
j_gene: TRBJ2-5
CDR3nt: TGTGCCACCAGCAGAGCCCCGGGCGGGAGGGCCGGGGAGACCCAGTACTTC
CDR3aa: CATSRAPGGRAGETQYF

d_gene: -
v_gene: TRBV29-1
abundance: once
j_gene: TRBJ2-5
CDR3nt: TGCAGCGTTGAAGGTTGGCAGGTCGTCGGGGAGACCCGGTACTTC
CDR3aa: CSVEGWQVVGETRYF

d_gene: -
v_gene: TRBV25-1
abundance: -
j_gene: TRBJ2-1
CDR3nt: TGTGCCAGCAGTGAATTGGCTGCAGCCTACAATGAGCAGTTCTTC
CDR3aa: CASSELAAAYNEQFF

d_gene: -
v_gene: TRBV12-3/TRBV12-4
abundance: few
j_gene: TRBJ2-7
CDR3nt: TGTGCCAGCAGTTTCTCCCAGCTCGGTTACGAGCAGTACTTC
CDR3aa: CASSFSQLGYEQYF

d_gene: TRBD2
v_gene: TRBV29-1
abundance: -
j_gene: TRBJ2-2
CDR3nt: TGCAGCGTTGAAGTAGCGGGAGTGGGGACCGGGGAGCTGTTTTTT
CDR3aa: CSVEVAGVGTGELFF

d_gene: -
v_gene: TRBV29-1
abundance: -
j_gene: TRBJ2-1
CDR3nt: TGCAGCGTTGCTCTTGGGACTCTTAGGAGCTCCTACAATGAGCAGTTCTTC
CDR3aa: CSVALGTLRSSYNEQFF

d_gene: TRBD1
v_gene: TRBV10-2
abundance: -
j_gene: TRBJ2-5
CDR3nt: TGCGCCACCGCGGACAGGGGCCGAGAGACCCAGTACTTC
CDR3aa: CATADRGRETQYF

d_gene: -
v_gene: TRBV3-1
abundance: -
j_gene: TRBJ2-5
CDR3nt: TGTGCCAGCAGCCAAGAGCAGACTTGGTGGGAGACCCAGTACTTC
CDR3aa: CASSQEQTWWETQYF

d_gene: -
v_gene: TRBV6-1
abundance: -
j_gene: TRBJ1-1
CDR3nt: TGTGCCAGCAGTGTGAGAGTGTCCCACACTGAAGCTTTCTTT
CDR3aa: CASSVRVSHTEAFF

d_gene: -
v_gene: TRBV2
abundance: -
j_gene: TRBJ2-7
CDR3nt: TGTGCCAGCAGCCCCGCGATTTCCCTTTTGGGGGAGCAGTACTTC
CDR3aa: CASSPAISLLGEQYF

d_gene: TRBD2
v_gene: TRBV20-1
abundance: -
j_gene: TRBJ2-3
CDR3nt: TGCAGTGCTTTAGCGGGGTCCAGCACAGATACGCAGTATTTT
CDR3aa: CSALAGSSTDTQYF

d_gene: TRBD2
v_gene: TRBV4-1
abundance: -
j_gene: TRBJ2-5
CDR3nt: TGCGCCAGCAGCCAAGCAGGAGCGGGGCCGGGAGAGACCCAGTACTTC
CDR3aa: CASSQAGAGPGETQYF

d_gene: -
v_gene: TRBV6-2/TRBV6-3
abundance: -
j_gene: TRBJ2-1
CDR3nt: TGTGCCAGCAGCCAAGGTGTGTTAACCACTTACAATGAGCAGTTCTTC
CDR3aa: CASSQGVLTTYNEQFF

d_gene: -
v_gene: TRBV20-1
abundance: -
j_gene: TRBJ2-7
CDR3nt: TGCAGTGCTAGAGGGCAGAACGAAATTTACGAGCAGTACTTC
CDR3aa: CSARGQNEIYEQYF

d_gene: TRBD1
v_gene: TRBV12-3/TRBV12-4
abundance: -
j_gene: TRBJ1-2
CDR3nt: TGTGCCAGCAGTTTCCGGGACAGGGTAGGCTACACCTTC
CDR3aa: CASSFRDRVGYTF

d_gene: TRBD2
v_gene: TRBV20-1
abundance: -
j_gene: TRBJ2-3
CDR3nt: TGCAGTGCTAGAGAACTAGCGGTCAGCACAGATACGCAGTATTTT
CDR3aa: CSARELAVSTDTQYF

d_gene: -
v_gene: TRBV7-3
abundance: few
j_gene: TRBJ2-6
CDR3nt: TGTGCCAGCAGCTCACAGGGTTCGATGGCCAACGTCCTGACTTTC
CDR3aa: CASSSQGSMANVLTF

d_gene: TRBD1
v_gene: TRBV5-1
abundance: once
j_gene: TRBJ2-3
CDR3nt: TGCGCCAGCAGCTGGGGACAGGGGGCGTCCATGGATACGCAGTATTTT
CDR3aa: CASSWGQGASMDTQYF

d_gene: -
v_gene: TRBV9
abundance: -
j_gene: TRBJ1-1
CDR3nt: TGTGCCAGCAGCGCAGGGGACCGCTACACTGAAGCTTTCTTT
CDR3aa: CASSAGDRYTEAFF

d_gene: -
v_gene: TRBV5-1
abundance: few
j_gene: TRBJ2-6
CDR3nt: TGCGCCAGCAGCCCCCTTCCGAGACCGCCATCATCTGGGGCCAACGTCCTGACTTTC
CDR3aa: CASSPLPRPPSSGANVLTF

d_gene: TRBD2
v_gene: TRBV20-1
abundance: -
j_gene: TRBJ2-2
CDR3nt: TGCAGTGTTAGACCGGGACTAGCGGGAGAGGGGGAGCTGTTTTTT
CDR3aa: CSVRPGLAGEGELFF

d_gene: -
v_gene: TRBV6-4
abundance: few
j_gene: TRBJ2-1
CDR3nt: TGTGCCAGCGGGAATGGTAGGGACTACAATGAGCAGTTCTTC
CDR3aa: CASGNGRDYNEQFF

d_gene: -
v_gene: TRBV7-9
abundance: -
j_gene: TRBJ2-7
CDR3nt: TGTGCCAGCAGCTCAGACAGTGGGCTTCATTCCTACGAGCAGTACTTC
CDR3aa: CASSSDSGLHSYEQYF

d_gene: -
v_gene: TRBV18
abundance: -
j_gene: TRBJ2-1
CDR3nt: TGTGCCAGCTCACCAAGGGACAATCGCACCAATGAGCAGTTCTTC
CDR3aa: CASSPRDNRTNEQFF

d_gene: -
v_gene: TRBV5-1
abundance: -
j_gene: TRBJ1-2
CDR3nt: TGCGCCAGCAGCCCAAGCCCCGACAGGACGGGCTACACCTTC
CDR3aa: CASSPSPDRTGYTF

d_gene: -
v_gene: TRBV6-1
abundance: few
j_gene: TRBJ1-6
CDR3nt: TGTGCCAGCAGCAGACAGGAGGCCTATAATTCACCCCTCCACTTT
CDR3aa: CASSRQEAYNSPLHF

d_gene: TRBD2
v_gene: TRBV29-1
abundance: -
j_gene: TRBJ2-7
CDR3nt: TGCAGCGTGGGACTAGCTTTGGGAGAGCAGTACTTC
CDR3aa: CSVGLALGEQYF